This T cell receptor beta chain comes out of a study of CD8 T cells in Susac syndrome. RNA totalling roughly 0.45 to 1 ug underwent reverse transcription with random hexamers. MiXCR, applied by TCRdb to the immunoSEQ multiplex PCR reads, yields one record per CDR3 protein. Of some 200,000 distinct CDR3 sequences listed, under 97% are singletons. Overall study results and limits: Clonal expansion was not observed in the Susac syndrome CD4+ T cell repertoires.

This CDR3 spans 14 amino acids. Trimming pared 5 bases from V and 5 bases from J, leaving 15 bases between. TEMRA cells were FACS-enriched, while CD8+ and CD4+ T cells were negatively isolated. A note on this clonotype: Its antigen remains unknown.

What was sequenced was CD4+ T cells from PBMCs. The origin of this receptor is a human donor with Susac syndrome. The rearrangement joins TRBV12-3 or TRBV12-4 to TRBJ2-5; TRBD1 or TRBD2 may be the D gene (5 bases each). The CDR3 protein is CASSRLGPGETQYF. CDR3 sequence (DNA): TGTGCCAGCAGTCGATTGGGACCAGGGGAGACCCAGTACTTC.